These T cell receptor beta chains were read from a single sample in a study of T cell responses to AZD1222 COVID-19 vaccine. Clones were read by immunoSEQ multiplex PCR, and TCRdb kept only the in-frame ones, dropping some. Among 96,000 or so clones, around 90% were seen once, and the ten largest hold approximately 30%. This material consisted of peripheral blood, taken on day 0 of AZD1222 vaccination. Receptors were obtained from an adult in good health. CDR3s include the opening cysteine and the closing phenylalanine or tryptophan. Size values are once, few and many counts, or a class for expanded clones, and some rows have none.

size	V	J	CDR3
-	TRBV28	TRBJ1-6	CASSTLSGESLHF
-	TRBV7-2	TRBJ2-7	CASRKAGSEPYEQYF
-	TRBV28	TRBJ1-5	CASRQGILGNQPQHF
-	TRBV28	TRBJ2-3	CASNGLPEREADGTDTQYF
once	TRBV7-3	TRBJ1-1	CASSPLGPSTEAFF
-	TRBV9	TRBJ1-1	CASRALQRATEAFF
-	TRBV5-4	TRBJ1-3	CASSTGTSSSGNTIYF
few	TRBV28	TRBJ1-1	CASSFSVVATEAFF
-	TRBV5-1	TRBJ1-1	CASSQGATEAFF
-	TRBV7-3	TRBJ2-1	CASSPNQGTPFF
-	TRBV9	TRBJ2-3	CASTPGFTDTQYF
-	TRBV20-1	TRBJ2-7	CSARGSYEQYF
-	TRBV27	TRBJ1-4	CASTMTGGREKLFF